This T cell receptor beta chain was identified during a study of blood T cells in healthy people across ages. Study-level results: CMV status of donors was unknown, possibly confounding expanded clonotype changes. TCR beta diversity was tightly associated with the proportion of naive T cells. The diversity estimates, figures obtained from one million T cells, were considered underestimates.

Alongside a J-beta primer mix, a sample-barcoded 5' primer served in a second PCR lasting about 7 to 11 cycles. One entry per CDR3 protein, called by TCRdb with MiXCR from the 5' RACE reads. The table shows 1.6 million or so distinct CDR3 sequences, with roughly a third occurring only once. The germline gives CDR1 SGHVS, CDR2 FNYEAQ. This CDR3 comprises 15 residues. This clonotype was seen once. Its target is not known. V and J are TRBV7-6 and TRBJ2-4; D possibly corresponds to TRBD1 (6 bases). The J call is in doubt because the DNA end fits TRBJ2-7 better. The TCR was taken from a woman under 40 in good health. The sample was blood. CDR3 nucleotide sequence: TGTGCCAGCAGCTTATTAACCGGGACACCTTACGAGCAGTACTTC. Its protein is CASSLLTGTPYEQYF.